Listed below are T cell receptor beta chains from one sample, sequenced in a study of prognosis after radiotherapy for stage I lung cancer. TCRdb processed the multiplex PCR reads anew with MiXCR; each CDR3 protein has one entry. The data contain about 13,000 distinct CDR3 sequences, approximately 40% of them singletons. The sequenced sample was PBMCs, obtained before or after stereotactic body radiation therapy (not recorded which). The receptors were gathered from a donor aged 50 or older with non-small cell lung cancer. Each CDR3 is given with its conserved first and last residue. The order of the fields is D gene, J gene, V gene, clone size, CDR3 protein, CDR3 DNA. The D gene is left open where the match is weak. Size values are once, few and many counts, or a class for expanded clones, and some rows have none.

>-|TRBJ2-3|TRBV28|many
CASSILEGPPSTDTQYF
TGTGCCAGCAGTATACTTGAGGGACCTCCTAGCACAGATACGCAGTATTTT
>TRBD1|TRBJ2-5|TRBV6-2/TRBV6-3|-
CASTPDRGETHYF
TGTGCCAGTACACCGGACAGGGGAGAGACCCATTACTTC
>-|TRBJ1-6|TRBV5-1|many
CASSTTTSPLHF
TGCGCCAGCAGCACGACGACATCACCCCTCCACTTT
>-|TRBJ2-3|TRBV6-4|many
CASSPSVKDTQYF
TGTGCCAGCAGTCCTAGCGTGAAGGATACGCAGTATTTT
>TRBD1|TRBJ2-3|TRBV2|medium-sized
CASSSQGADTQYF
TGTGCCAGCAGCTCACAGGGGGCTGATACGCAGTATTTT
>-|TRBJ1-1|TRBV20-1|few
CSARDRRGYTEAFF
TGCAGTGCTAGAGATCGCCGGGGGTACACTGAAGCTTTCTTT
>-|TRBJ2-7|TRBV6-5|-
CASSYDGNYEHYF
TGTGCCAGCAGTTACGACGGTAACTACGAGCACTACTTC
>TRBD1|TRBJ1-5|TRBV20-1|many
CSARDNRGSQPQHF
TGCAGTGCTAGAGACAACAGGGGATCTCAGCCCCAGCATTTT
>-|TRBJ2-3|TRBV6-1|many
CASSPQQGTDTQYF
TGTGCCAGCAGTCCGCAACAGGGCACAGATACGCAGTATTTT
>-|TRBJ1-2|TRBV6-5|few
CASSYFSEAGQGYTF
TGTGCCAGCAGTTACTTTTCCGAGGCCGGACAGGGCTACACCTTC
>-|TRBJ2-1|TRBV27|-
CASSLRAVDLNEQFF
TGTGCCAGCAGTTTGCGGGCGGTAGACCTCAATGAGCAGTTCTTC
>-|TRBJ1-5|TRBV2|-
CASKGAEDHPQHF
TGTGCCAGCAAGGGCGCTGAAGATCATCCCCAGCATTTT
>TRBD1|TRBJ1-2|TRBV5-1|few
CASSLAQGARSGYTF
TGCGCCAGCAGCTTGGCCCAGGGGGCAAGGAGTGGCTACACCTTC
>-|TRBJ1-2|TRBV5-1|medium-sized
CASSSGTGTFNYGYTF
TGCGCCAGCAGCTCGGGCACAGGGACATTCAACTATGGCTACACCTTC
>TRBD1|TRBJ2-3|TRBV7-9|-
CASSSTRGQTDTQYF
TGTGCCAGCAGTTCGACGAGGGGGCAGACAGATACGCAGTATTTT